This paragraph reports one T cell receptor (beta chain). The antigen is unknown. A read error may produce the germline difference seen at one junction end. The sample belongs to a study of cytomegalovirus exposure and HLA in healthy donors. General study findings and limits: Later analysis placed DRB1 highest and HLA-C lowest in TCR association rates, which differed by HLA locus. For TCR beta chains, V- and J-gene trimming was later linked to a missense DCLRE1C variant.

13 Jbeta primers and 60 Vbeta primers were used for the PCR. Clones were read by immunoSEQ multiplex PCR, and TCRdb kept only the in-frame ones, dropping some. The sample includes 75,000 to 100,000 clones, about four fifths of them seen just once. This CDR3 has 16 amino acids. Germline values: CDR1 SEHNR, CDR2 FQNEAQ (reference sequence). The receptor was derived from a man aged 35-49 years in good health and CMV-seropositive. The chain joins TRBV7-9 to TRBJ1-5, with 9 bases fitting TRBD1. The sequenced sample consisted of PBMCs. The CDR3 is CSSSLWGQGGNQPQHF. As DNA, the CDR3 is TGTTCCAGCAGCTTATGGGGACAGGGTGGAAATCAGCCCCAGCATTTT.